A single sample gave rise to the 26 T cell receptor beta chains below, sequenced in a study of blood T cell repertoires in COVID-19. Sequencing used immunoSEQ multiplex PCR; TCRdb keeps in-frame clones, though not all of them. The sample yields roughly 190,000 clones, around nine tenths seen once. The sample comprised peripheral blood. Source of these receptors: a woman in her thirties or forties who had recovered from COVID-19.

V usage is TRBV5-1 and J usage is TRBJ2-1; possibly TRBD2 for D (5 bases). There are 14 residues in the CDR3. Germline CDR1 reads SGHRS; CDR2 reads YFSETQ. V was trimmed by 0 bases and J by 6 bases, leaving 10 bases between them. The CDR3 bases are TGCGCCAGCAGCTTGGTGGGAGCGCGCAATGAGCAGTTCTTC. The encoded protein is CASSLVGARNEQFF.

This clone was seen a handful of times. The V gene is TRBV7-8, the J gene TRBJ1-1, with D maybe TRBD1 (5 bases). The V end lost 5 bases, the J end lost 1 base, and 8 bases lay between the germline ends. Germline-derived CDR1 and CDR2 are SGHVS and FQNEAQ. The CDR3 extends over 13 amino acids. CDR3 loop: CASSQTGNTEAFF. For the CDR3, the DNA is TGTGCCAGCAGCCAAACAGGGAACACTGAAGCTTTCTTT. Combining the CDR3 with reference TRBV7-8 and TRBJ1-1 gives the whole variable domain GAGVSQSPRYKVAKRGQDVALRCDPISGHVSLFWYQQALGQGPEFLTYFQNEAQLDKSGLPSDRFFAERPEGSVSTLKIQRTQQEDSAVYLCASSQTGNTEAFFGQGTRLTVV.

The genes are TRBV7-9 and TRBJ2-1, with 9 bases fitting TRBD1. Germline V gene lookup returns CDR1 SEHNR and CDR2 FQNEAQ (reference sequence). The CDR3 loop spans 15 amino acids. The J segment lost 4 bases and the V segment lost 6 bases, leaving 7 bases of the junction unmatched. The CDR3 DNA reads as TGTGCCAGCAGAGAAACCGGGACAGGGTACAATGAGCAGTTCTTC. Its translation: CASRETGTGYNEQFF.

This chain connects TRBV30 to TRBJ1-3, with 7 positions matching TRBD1. Trimming took 0 bases from V and 8 from J; bases not matched to a gene: 7. Germline values: CDR1 GTSNPN, CDR2 SVGIG (reference sequence). This CDR3 is 14 amino acids long. This CDR3 reads CAWSVPGQVDTIYF. Here the CDR3 DNA reads TGTGCCTGGAGTGTACCCGGACAGGTCGACACCATATATTTT. The full variable domain, in which reference TRBV30 and TRBJ1-3 provide the parts outside the CDR3, is SQTIHQWPATLVQPVGSPLSLECTVEGTSNPNLYWYRQAAGRGLQLLFYSVGIGQISSEVPQNLSASRPQDRQFILSSKKLLLSDSGFYLCAWSVPGQVDTIYFGEGSWLTVV.

This clone was seen once. The chain combines TRBV27 with TRBJ2-7; 10 bases fit TRBD2. Germline CDR1 reads MNHEY; CDR2 reads SMNVEV (reference sequence). Losses at the gene ends were 5 bases for V and 3 bases for J; bases not matched to a gene: 10. The CDR3 has 16 residues. CDR3 nucleotides: TGTGCCAGCAGTCCGAGACCCTCTAGCGGGAGCTACGAGCAGTACTTC. This encodes CASSPRPSSGSYEQYF.

The sample holds one count of this clone. V usage is TRBV24-1 and J usage is TRBJ1-2; TRBD1 is a possible D gene (5 bases). Germline V lookup: CDR1 KGHDR, CDR2 SFDVKD. The CDR3 is 15 amino acids. Trimming cost V 3 bases and J 6 bases, with 16 bases left between them. CDR3 residues: CATSDSGHFSNGYTF. DNA of the CDR3: TGTGCCACCAGTGATAGTGGACATTTTTCAAATGGCTACACCTTC.

The rearrangement joins TRBV28 to TRBJ2-7; a weak D match, TRBD1 (6 bases). The CDR3 loop spans 16 amino acids. Trimming shortened V by 3 bases and J by 4 bases, and 19 bases separated the two germline ends. Germline V lookup: CDR1 MDHEN, CDR2 SYDVKM. In DNA form, the CDR3 reads TGTGCCAGCAGTTTTTTTTCCCTCACACAGGGTTACGAGCAGTACTTC. This encodes CASSFFSLTQGYEQYF.

V gene TRBV19 combines with J gene TRBJ1-1; D is ambiguous. Trimming cost V 1 base and J 3 bases, with 12 bases left between them. The length of the CDR3 is 15 residues. From germline, CDR1 is LNHDA and CDR2 SQIVND (reference sequence). The CDR3 protein is CASSIANREHTEAFF. The CDR3 DNA follows: TGTGCCAGTAGTATAGCTAACAGAGAACACACTGAAGCTTTCTTT.

The chain joins TRBV7-6 to TRBJ2-6, with D possibly TRBD1 on 6 matching bases. Per germline, CDR1 SGHVS and CDR2 FNYEAQ. The V end lost 0 bases, the J end lost 0 bases, and 12 bases lay between the germline ends. The CDR3 loop spans 18 amino acids. CDR3 amino acids: CASSLAWQGSSGANVLTF. DNA for the CDR3: TGTGCCAGCAGCTTAGCGTGGCAGGGGAGCTCTGGGGCCAACGTCCTGACTTTC.

This chain joins TRBV28 and TRBJ2-1, with D maybe TRBD2 (5 bases). V was clipped by 10 bases and J by 4 bases, with 14 bases between them. Germline V lookup: CDR1 MDHEN, CDR2 SYDVKM. The CDR3 runs 13 residues. The DNA for the CDR3 is TGTGCCACATGGGAGTCAAAATACAATGAGCAGTTCTTC. Residues: CATWESKYNEQFF.

J is TRBJ1-5 and V is TRBV7-2; TRBD1 aligns across 8 bases. Trimming cost V 5 bases and J 7 bases; bases outside gene matches: 7. The CDR3 covers 14 residues. In germline, CDR1 is SGHTA, CDR2 FQGNSA. The CDR3 coding sequence is TGTGCCAGCAGCACGGACAGGGCAGGGCAGCCCCAGCATTTT. It codes for CASSTDRAGQPQHF.

The chain couples TRBV4-2 to TRBJ2-7; 9 bases match TRBD2. The CDR3 is 15 residues long. CDR1 is LGHNA and CDR2 is YNFKEQ in the germline V gene. With 0 bases clipped from V and 7 bases from J, the junction kept 7 bases outside the gene matches. In nucleotides, the CDR3 is TGTGCCAGCAGCCAAGATAGGGCGGGAGGGCGTGAGCAGTACTTC. Encoded protein: CASSQDRAGGREQYF.

This clone showed up just a few times. The chain carries TRBV30 and TRBJ2-7; D remains unclear. V was clipped by 7 bases and J by 1 base, with 14 bases between them. CDR3 length: 13 amino acids. The germline gives CDR1 GTSNPN, CDR2 SVGIG (reference sequence). CDR3 nucleotides: TGTGCCTCCCTTCGGTCGGGTTCCTACGAGCAGTACTTC. The encoded protein is CASLRSGSYEQYF.

J is TRBJ1-1 and V is TRBV19, with a possible D match to TRBD1 (5 bases). The V gene's germline CDR1 is LNHDA and CDR2 SQIVND (reference sequence). This CDR3 is 13 amino acids long. The V gene lost 5 bases and the J gene lost 3 bases, with 10 bases spanning the gap. The CDR3, as DNA: TGTGCCAGTAGTCCACGACAGCACACTGAAGCTTTCTTT. Its translation: CASSPRQHTEAFF.

The genes are TRBV19 and TRBJ2-1, with 8 nucleotides matching TRBD2. Unmatched junction bases numbered 12, after V lost 4 bases and J lost 4 bases. The CDR3 totals 17 residues. Germline CDR1 reads LNHDA; CDR2 reads SQIVND (reference sequence). Here the CDR3 DNA reads TGTGCCAGTAGTACCCCCCTAGCACGGGAGGGTTACAATGAGCAGTTCTTC. It is translated as CASSTPLAREGYNEQFF.

The CDR3 DNA reads as TGCGCCAGCAGCCAAGATGAGTGGGCCACCCCGGGAGGGGCCAACGTCCTGACTTTC. Protein product: CASSQDEWATPGGANVLTF. The J gene is TRBJ2-6, the V gene TRBV4-1; possibly TRBD2 for D (5 bases). The CDR3 loop spans 19 amino acids. Germline assignment: CDR1 MGHRA and CDR2 YSYEKL. The V gene lost 0 bases and the J gene lost 4 bases, with 19 bases spanning the gap.

This clone has only one observation. The chain recombines TRBV20-1 with TRBJ1-1, with D tentatively TRBD1 (5 bases). CDR1 is DFQATT, CDR2 SNEGSKA, per germline (reference sequence). The CDR3 sequence is 14 residues long. With 3 bases removed from V and 0 bases from J, the gap between germline ends came to 11 bases. The CDR3 reads CSASNSGLNTEAFF. The CDR3, as DNA: TGCAGTGCTAGTAATTCAGGGCTGAACACTGAAGCTTTCTTT.

The chain carries TRBV13 and TRBJ2-7, with D perhaps matching TRBD2 (5 bases). The CDR3 has 12 residues. Trimming removed 3 bases from V and 6 bases from J, with 9 bases in between. Per germline, CDR1 PRHDT and CDR2 FYEKMQ (reference sequence). CDR3 nucleotide sequence: TGTGCCAGCAGCTTCTGGACTTCCGAGCAGTACTTC. Translated, it gives CASSFWTSEQYF.

This chain joins TRBV20-1 and TRBJ2-3; the match to TRBD2 covers 9 bases. The CDR3 is 15 amino acids. J was trimmed by 2 bases and V by 3 bases; bases with no gene match: 6. Germline lookup yields CDR1 DFQATT and CDR2 SNEGSKA (reference sequence). CDR3 in DNA: TGCAGTGCTAGTAGTCCTAGCGGGGACACAGATACGCAGTATTTT. The encoded protein is CSASSPSGDTDTQYF.

The chain carries TRBV6-5 and TRBJ2-1; 12 bases match TRBD2. The CDR3 has 15 residues. The germline CDR1 and CDR2 sequences are MNHEY and SVGAGI. The V and J ends lost 3 bases and 7 bases, in that order; junction bases with no gene match: 4. CDR3 sequence: CASSYLAGGPNEQFF. In DNA form, the CDR3 reads TGTGCCAGCAGTTATCTAGCGGGAGGGCCGAATGAGCAGTTCTTC.

This clone was picked up one time. V is TRBV2 and J is TRBJ1-2, with D hard to call. The germline V gene has CDR1 SNHLY and CDR2 FYNNEI. CDR3 length equals 12 residues. V was cut by 3 bases and J by 8 bases, with 10 bases left in between. The CDR3 here is CASSDRFLGYTF. CDR3 nucleotides: TGTGCCAGCAGTGACAGGTTTCTCGGCTACACCTTC.

The rearrangement uses TRBV4-1 and TRBJ1-2; tentatively, D is TRBD1 (6 bases). The CDR3 consists of 14 residues. V was cut by 0 bases and J by 4 bases, with 9 bases left in between. The germline CDR1 and CDR2 sequences are MGHRA and YSYEKL. In DNA, the CDR3 is TGCGCCAGCAGCCAAGACCCGGACAGCTATGGCTACACCTTC. Translating it yields CASSQDPDSYGYTF.

The gene calls are TRBV28 and TRBJ2-1; 9 bases agree with TRBD2. Germline trimming cut 5 bases from V and 8 bases from J; bases unmatched to any gene: 19. This CDR3 has 18 amino acids. Germline lookup yields CDR1 MDHEN and CDR2 SYDVKM. CDR3 DNA: TGTGCCAGCAGTAGGCCGTTCGGGAAGGGACTAGCTCTGGATGAGCAGTTCTTC. Translation: CASSRPFGKGLALDEQFF.

This clone was seen only once. V is TRBV7-2 and J is TRBJ2-2; D not resolved. The V end was cut by 5 bases, the J end by 5 bases, with 9 bases between. There are 13 residues in the CDR3. Germline CDR1 SGHTA, CDR2 FQGNSA. The CDR3 loop is CASSTFETGELFF. CDR3 bases: TGTGCCAGCAGCACCTTCGAGACCGGGGAGCTGTTTTTT.

The chain joins TRBV28 to TRBJ2-5, with TRBD2 matching over 7 bases. Germline CDR1 is MDHEN and CDR2 is SYDVKM. The CDR3 loop spans 14 amino acids. The J segment lost 5 bases and the V segment lost 1 base, leaving 4 bases of the junction unmatched. The CDR3 here is CASSLLRLAETQYF. The DNA for the CDR3 is TGTGCCAGCAGTTTATTGCGACTAGCCGAGACCCAGTACTTC. Filled out from reference TRBV28 and TRBJ2-5, the complete variable domain reads DVKVTQSSRYLVKRTGEKVFLECVQDMDHENMFWYRQDPGLGLRLIYFSYDVKMKEKGDIPEGYSVSREKKERFSLILESASTNQTSMYLCASSLLRLAETQYFGPGTRLLVL.

Of note for this clone: Other nucleotide sequences from this sample produce the same CDR3. The rearrangement uses TRBV4-3 and TRBJ2-1, with 7 bases matching TRBD2. V lost 2 bases to trimming and J lost 4 bases; unmatched junction nucleotides: 5. This CDR3 region has 15 residues. Germline V gene sequence: CDR1 LGHNA, CDR2 YSLEER. The CDR3 nucleotides read TGCGCCAGCAGCCAACCATCGGGGGGTTACAATGAGCAGTTCTTC. Amino acids: CASSQPSGGYNEQFF.